A single sample gave rise to the 25 T cell receptor beta chains below, sequenced in a study of identical twins. Each CDR3 protein gets one entry after TCRdb re-called the 5' RACE reads with MiXCR. The sample lists some 600,000 distinct CDR3 sequences; about 7.1% were seen once. In addition, the sample was reused for a study of yellow fever vaccine responses in identical twins.

The sequencing sample was made of PBMCs. The receptors come from a woman under 30 in good health.

The chain carries TRBV5-5 and TRBJ1-1; D gene ambiguous. In germline, CDR1 is SGHKS, CDR2 YYEKEE (reference sequence). CDR3 length: 14 amino acids. V shed 2 bases and J shed 2 bases, with 10 bases lying between them. CDR3 nucleotide sequence: TGTGCCAGCAGCTTTCTGGAGGGAAACACTGAAGCTTTCTTT. Protein sequence: CASSFLEGNTEAFF.

This clonotype has only a few counts. The chain joins TRBV20-1 to TRBJ2-3; the match to TRBD1 covers 7 bases. V lost 3 bases and J lost 2; bases outside the gene matches: 8. Germline CDR1 reads DFQATT; CDR2 reads SNEGSKA (reference sequence). This CDR3 spans 15 amino acids. CDR3 bases: TGCAGTGCTAGGGAGACAGGGCTTTTCACAGATACGCAGTATTTT. Translating gives CSARETGLFTDTQYF.

This clonotype has a count of ten or more. The gene calls are TRBV5-1 and TRBJ1-1, with 7 bases that match TRBD1. V shed 4 bases and J 1 base; nucleotides not matched to a gene: 13. From germline, CDR1 is SGHRS and CDR2 YFSETQ. This CDR3 spans 17 amino acids. DNA of the CDR3: TGCGCCAGCAGCATACGGGCCGGGACAGCTCAGAACACTGAAGCTTTCTTT. Translating gives CASSIRAGTAQNTEAFF.

This clonotype was seen more than once but under ten times. This chain connects TRBV6-5 to TRBJ2-7, with D unclear. CDR3 length: 12 amino acids. Germline values: CDR1 MNHEY, CDR2 SVGAGI. V shed 5 bases and J shed 7 bases, with 12 bases lying between them. The CDR3 region has the DNA TGTGCCAGCAGTCCCCCAGGTGGAGAGCAGTACGTC. It is translated as CASSPPGGEQYV.

The chain employs TRBV28 and TRBJ2-3, with TRBD2 as a possible D gene (6 bases). V lost 7 bases to trimming and J lost 4 bases, with 18 bases between them. CDR3 length: 15 residues. Germline CDR1 and CDR2: MDHEN and SYDVKM. The CDR3 spells CASTAWGEFADTQYF. The CDR3 DNA reads TGTGCCAGCACAGCTTGGGGGGAGTTTGCAGATACGCAGTATTTT.

This clonotype was found a few times. The CDR3 loop reads CAISNSTEAFF. Written as DNA, the CDR3 is TGTGCCATCAGCAATTCCACTGAAGCTTTCTTT. V usage is TRBV10-3 and J usage is TRBJ1-1, with D uncertain. Germline values: CDR1 ENHRY, CDR2 SYGVKD. V gave up 6 bases and J gave up 4 bases, with 6 bases separating them. The CDR3 spans 11 residues.

This clonotype was counted only a few times. The V and J genes are TRBV2 and TRBJ2-7; tentatively, D is TRBD1 (6 bases). CDR3 length equals 11 residues. Trimming cost V 7 bases and J 3 bases, with 7 bases left between them. The germline V gene has CDR1 SNHLY and CDR2 FYNNEI. CDR3 nucleotide sequence: TGTGCCAGCACAGGGGACTACGAGCAGTACTTC. Its protein is CASTGDYEQYF.

V is TRBV11-2 and J is TRBJ2-5; tentative D call: TRBD1 (6 bases). The CDR3 runs to 15 residues. Trimming cost V 6 bases and J 0 bases, with 14 bases left between them. CDR1 is SGHAT and CDR2 is FQNNGV in the germline V gene. Written as DNA, the CDR3 is TGTGCCAGCAGGCAGACAGGCCAGTACCAAGAGACCCAGTACTTC. It encodes CASRQTGQYQETQYF.

This clonotype was seen a few times. The rearrangement joins TRBV11-2 to TRBJ2-7, with no clear D. Germline assignment: CDR1 SGHAT and CDR2 FQNNGV. The ends were cut back, 0 bases at V and 0 bases at J, with 6 bases in the middle. The CDR3 totals 14 residues. As DNA, the CDR3 is TGTGCCAGCAGCTTAGAGGCCAGCTCCTACGAGCAGTACGTC. Its protein is CASSLEASSYEQYV.

The chain recombines TRBV7-9 with TRBJ2-7; D assignment may be TRBD1 or TRBD2 (6 bases each). Trimming stripped 5 bases from V and 7 bases from J, with 9 bases between. The CDR3 runs to 11 residues. CDR1 SEHNR and CDR2 FQNEAQ come from the germline V gene (reference sequence). The CDR3 is CASSRGQEQYV. CDR3 DNA: TGTGCCAGCAGCCGGGGGCAGGAGCAGTACGTC.

This clonotype has a count of ten or more. V and J are TRBV29-1 and TRBJ1-2; 9 nucleotides align to TRBD1. This CDR3 has 15 amino acids. V lost 0 bases and J lost 4; bases outside the gene matches: 6. Germline lookup yields CDR1 SQVTM and CDR2 ANQGSEA. CDR3 region: CSVEDIQGAGYGYTF. The CDR3 bases are TGCAGCGTTGAAGATATACAGGGGGCAGGCTATGGCTACACCTTC.

DNA of the CDR3: TGTGCCAGCAGTGAAGCGCTTCGGGGGGACACTGAAGCTTTCTTT. Protein product: CASSEALRGDTEAFF. The chain is built from TRBV2 and TRBJ1-1; perhaps TRBD1 as D (5 bases). Germline values: CDR1 SNHLY, CDR2 FYNNEI. The germline V and J ends were trimmed by 0 bases and 3 bases, with 11 bases remaining between them. This CDR3 spans 15 amino acids.

This clonotype was observed a few times. In DNA form, the CDR3 reads TGTGCCAGCAGCGGGACTAGCGGGAGTGTGACCCAGTACTTC. It translates to CASSGTSGSVTQYF. V is TRBV28 and J is TRBJ2-5, with 14 positions matching TRBD2. This CDR3 region has 14 residues. The V and J ends lost 6 bases and 7 bases, in that order; junction bases with no gene match: 4. CDR1 and CDR2 from the germline V gene are MDHEN and SYDVKM.

This clonotype showed up many times. The chain is built from TRBV4-2 and TRBJ1-2, with 10 bases identical to TRBD1. With 6 bases clipped from V and 5 bases from J, the junction kept 6 bases outside the gene matches. The germline V gene encodes CDR1 LGHNA and CDR2 YNFKEQ. There are 14 residues in the CDR3. DNA of the CDR3: TGTGCCAGCAGGCCCGGGACAGGGGTTTATGGCTACACCTTC. Residues: CASRPGTGVYGYTF.

The table lists this clonotype with a few counts. CDR3: CASSLSLFSSLHF. CDR3 in DNA: TGTGCCAGCAGTTTATCTCTATTTAGTTCCCTCCACTTT. This chain connects TRBV12-3 or TRBV12-4 to TRBJ1-6, with no clear D. The CDR3 consists of 13 residues. Trimming removed 2 bases from V and 14 bases from J, with 13 bases in between.

The table lists this clonotype with many counts. This chain joins TRBV29-1 and TRBJ1-4; D remains ambiguous. This CDR3 is built from 12 residues. Looked up from germline, CDR1 is SQVTM and CDR2 is ANQGSEA. Trimming removed 4 bases from V and 5 bases from J, with 8 bases in between. The chain's CDR3 is CSVANRNEKLFF. CDR3 nucleotides: TGCAGCGTTGCAAACAGAAATGAAAAACTGTTTTTT.

This clonotype occurred a few times. The chain joins TRBV20-1 to TRBJ2-1; 10 nucleotides line up with TRBD2. The length of the CDR3 is 17 residues. Germline values: CDR1 DFQATT, CDR2 SNEGSKA (reference sequence). The V segment lost 1 base and the J segment 6 bases; nucleotides outside the gene matches: 12. In nucleotides, the CDR3 is TGCAGTGCTAGAGTCATCCCAGCGGGGGGGAAAACCAATGAGCAGTTCTTC. The encoded protein is CSARVIPAGGKTNEQFF.

In its sample, this clonotype was seen a few times. The V gene is TRBV13, the J gene TRBJ2-4; TRBD2 might be the D (6 bases). The germline V gene has CDR1 PRHDT and CDR2 FYEKMQ (reference sequence). The CDR3 sequence is 18 residues long. V dropped 5 bases and J dropped 7 bases, with 27 bases sitting between them. This chain's CDR3 is CASSQRSDGGLGLNIQYF. For the CDR3, the DNA is TGTGCCAGCAGCCAGAGGAGTGACGGGGGTCTAGGGTTGAACATTCAGTACTTC.

Only a few counts were recorded for this clonotype. The rearrangement uses TRBV7-9 and TRBJ2-3, with unresolved D. There are 13 residues in the CDR3. With 2 bases removed from V and 4 bases from J, the gap between germline ends came to 7 bases. CDR1 SEHNR and CDR2 FQNEAQ come from the germline V gene (reference sequence). The CDR3 protein is CASSLHTPDTQYF. DNA of the CDR3: TGTGCCAGCAGCTTACATACCCCAGATACGCAGTATTTT.

In this sample, this clonotype turned up a few times. The rearrangement uses TRBV24-1 and TRBJ2-1; 12 positions agree with TRBD2. This CDR3 contains 17 residues. From germline, CDR1 is KGHDR and CDR2 SFDVKD. V lost 5 bases, J lost 5 bases, and 9 bases stayed unmatched. The CDR3 nucleotides are TGTGCCACCAGTGCCGCTAGACTAGCGGGAGTTGACAATGAGCAGTTCTTC. Translated, it gives CATSAARLAGVDNEQFF.

In this sample, this clonotype turned up many times. V usage is TRBV12-3 or TRBV12-4 and J usage is TRBJ1-1; the D gene is possibly TRBD1 (6 bases). V lost 5 bases and J lost 3, with 16 bases in between. The CDR3 has 15 amino acids. CDR3 sequence (DNA): TGTGCCAGCAGTCCTCTAGGCCGGGGGCACACTGAAGCTTTCTTT. Translated, it gives CASSPLGRGHTEAFF.

The chain joins TRBV15 to TRBJ1-5; D is ambiguous. Per germline, CDR1 LNHNV and CDR2 YYDKDF (reference sequence). CDR3 length: 14 residues. V was shortened by 0 bases and J by 8 bases, with 11 bases between the two germline ends. The CDR3 nucleotides read TGTGCCACCAGCAGAGATCGGGGTAGGGAGCCCCAGCATTTT. Protein product: CATSRDRGREPQHF. Filled out from reference TRBV15 and TRBJ1-5, the complete variable domain reads DAMVIQNPRYQVTQFGKPVTLSCSQTLNHNVMYWYQQKSSQAPKLLFHYYDKDFNNEADTPDNFQSRRPNTSFCFLDIRSPGLGDTAMYLCATSRDRGREPQHFGDGTRLSIL.

This chain connects TRBV12-3 or TRBV12-4 to TRBJ2-5; 8 nucleotides match TRBD2. V shed 1 base and J 2 bases; nucleotides not matched to a gene: 9. The CDR3 contains 17 residues. The CDR3 is CASSLVVGLAGQETQYF. The CDR3 bases are TGTGCCAGCAGTTTAGTTGTAGGACTAGCTGGGCAAGAGACCCAGTACTTC.

This clonotype was recorded a few times. The chain recombines TRBV3-1 with TRBJ2-2; the match to TRBD1 covers 7 bases. Trimming at V came to 0 bases and at J to 1 base, leaving 5 bases not matched to a gene. Per germline, CDR1 LGHDT and CDR2 YNNKEL (reference sequence). There are 17 residues in the CDR3. The CDR3 region has the DNA TGTGCCAGCAGCCAAGATGTGGGACAGTTGAACACCGGGGAGCTGTTTTTT. This encodes CASSQDVGQLNTGELFF.

V gene TRBV6-5 combines with J gene TRBJ2-2, with TRBD2 matching 10 bases. V was pared by 0 bases and J by 0 bases, with 4 bases of the junction left unmatched. This CDR3 is 18 amino acids long. Germline lookup yields CDR1 MNHEY and CDR2 SVGAGI. CDR3 in DNA: TGTGCCAGCAGTTACTCTCTAGCGGGAGATCCGAACACCGGGGAGCTGTTTTTT. Protein product: CASSYSLAGDPNTGELFF.